Below, 15 T cell receptor beta chains from the same sample are listed, as sequenced in a study of PD-1 blockade in classical Hodgkin lymphoma. The assay was immunoSEQ multiplex PCR, and TCRdb's table has in-frame clones only and misses some. The sample holds roughly 50,000 clones, 90% seen once. Time point indicated: cycle 4 day 1 (C4D1), after less than 7 weeks of nivolumab. Each patient relapsed following autologous stem cell transplantation, and prior brentuximab vedotin exposure differed. This specimen consisted of peripheral blood mononuclear cells (PBMCs), obtained before the fourth cycle of nivolumab. Receptors originate from a human donor with classical Hodgkin lymphoma.

In DNA form, the CDR3 reads TGTGCCTGGAGCGGAGGGGGAGGCAAAAACATTCAGTACTTC. Translated, it gives CAWSGGGGKNIQYF. The chain has TRBV30 and TRBJ2-4; tentatively, D is TRBD1 or TRBD2 (6 bases each). V shed 3 bases and J shed 3 bases, with 12 bases lying between them. This CDR3 has 14 residues. From germline, CDR1 is GTSNPN and CDR2 SVGIG (reference sequence).

This clone has only one observation. This chain links TRBV5-6 with TRBJ1-4; 8 bases map to TRBD1. J lost 5 bases, V lost 4 bases, and 4 bases had no gene match. The CDR3 extends over 14 amino acids. Germline CDR1 and CDR2: SGHDT and YYEEEE. As DNA, the CDR3 is TGTGCCAGCAGCCCAACAGGGGGGAATGAAAAACTGTTTTTT. Translated: CASSPTGGNEKLFF. The full variable domain, its missing parts supplied by reference TRBV5-6 and TRBJ1-4, is DAGVTQSPTHLIKTRGQQVTLRCSPKSGHDTVSWYQQALGQGPQFIFQYYEEEERQRGNFPDRFSGHQFPNYSSELNVNALLLGDSALYLCASSPTGGNEKLFFGSGTQLSVL.

This chain joins TRBV27 and TRBJ2-7; D assignment may be TRBD1 or TRBD2 (5 bases each). The CDR3 has 14 amino acids. In germline, CDR1 is MNHEY, CDR2 SMNVEV (reference sequence). Trimming shortened V by 7 bases and J by 4 bases, and 17 bases separated the two germline ends. The DNA for the CDR3 is TGTGCCAGCACCTCCCCGGGGCGATCATACGAGCAGTACTTC. Translating gives CASTSPGRSYEQYF.

This chain links TRBV6-4 with TRBJ1-2, with TRBD1 identical over 8 bases. This CDR3 comprises 14 residues. The V segment lost 5 bases and the J segment 4 bases; nucleotides outside the gene matches: 6. In germline, CDR1 is MRHNA, CDR2 SNTAGT. DNA for the CDR3: TGTGCCAGCAGTTACGGGGGACAGGCCTATGGCTACACCTTC. Translating it yields CASSYGGQAYGYTF.

The DNA of the CDR3 is TGTGCCAGCATCCTAAAAGGGCACAATGAGCAGTTCTTC. It is translated as CASILKGHNEQFF. The V and J genes are TRBV7-9 and TRBJ2-1; no firm D call. Trimming removed 7 bases at V and 5 bases at J, with 12 bases between. This CDR3 contains 13 residues. Germline-derived CDR1 and CDR2 are SEHNR and FQNEAQ (reference sequence).

Only a few counts were recorded for this clone. The rearrangement uses TRBV6-5 and TRBJ2-1; 7 bases agree with TRBD2. After removal of 5 bases from V and 3 bases from J, the junction contained 4 bases not matched to a gene. Germline loops: CDR1 MNHEY, CDR2 SVGAGI. The CDR3 runs to 14 residues. CDR3 nucleotides: TGTGCCAGCAGTCTAAGCGGGAACTACAATGAGCAGTTCTTC. It encodes CASSLSGNYNEQFF.

The chain couples TRBV6-6 to TRBJ1-2, with no clear D. V was shortened by 7 bases and J by 3 bases, with 15 bases between the two germline ends. Germline V gene data show CDR1 as MNHNY and CDR2 as SVGAGI (reference sequence). This CDR3 has 14 amino acids. CDR3 sequence: CASIEGQAYYGYTF. For the CDR3, the DNA is TGTGCCAGCATCGAAGGGCAGGCTTACTATGGCTACACCTTC.

V and J are TRBV6-5 and TRBJ2-1; 10 bases are shared with TRBD2. The CDR3 totals 14 residues. Looked up from germline, CDR1 is MNHEY and CDR2 is SVGAGI. Trimming cost V 3 bases and J 10 bases; bases outside gene matches: 6. CDR3 residues: CASSYQREGNEQFF. Written as DNA, the CDR3 is TGTGCCAGCAGTTATCAGCGGGAGGGGAACGAGCAGTTCTTC.

The rearrangement joins TRBV5-4 to TRBJ2-7, with D maybe TRBD1 (6 bases). The CDR3 has 13 residues. Germline values: CDR1 SGHNT, CDR2 YYREEE (reference sequence). The V gene lost 4 bases and the J gene lost 5 bases, with 13 bases spanning the gap. CDR3 sequence reads: CASSQGLRDEQYF. CDR3 coding DNA: TGTGCCAGCAGCCAGGGGTTAAGGGACGAGCAGTACTTC.

CDR3 region: CASSQSMGNQPQHF. The CDR3 bases are TGTGCCAGCAGTCAGAGTATGGGCAATCAGCCCCAGCATTTT. The chain joins TRBV6-5 to TRBJ1-5; D is uncertain. Between the trimmed V and J ends, which lost 5 bases and 2 bases, there was a span of 10 bases. The CDR3 is 14 residues long. Germline V gene data show CDR1 as MNHEY and CDR2 as SVGAGI.

This clone has only one observation. This chain uses TRBV5-6 with TRBJ2-7; TRBD1 matches at 7 bases. The V gene's germline CDR1 is SGHDT and CDR2 YYEEEE. The ends lost 2 bases at V and 2 bases at J; junction bases unmatched: 4. The CDR3 consists of 14 residues. CDR3 in amino acids: CASSFGGQAYEQYF. Written as DNA, the CDR3 is TGTGCCAGCAGCTTCGGTGGACAGGCCTACGAGCAGTACTTC.

The J gene is TRBJ1-5, the V gene TRBV30; D uncertain. The length of the CDR3 is 14 residues. Per the germline V gene, CDR1 is GTSNPN and CDR2 is SVGIG (reference sequence). As DNA, the CDR3 is TGTGCTCAGAGCGCAGCACGATTCAATCAGCCCCAGCATTTT. It is translated as CAQSAARFNQPQHF.

CDR3 residues: CARGGQGNEKLFF. The DNA for the CDR3 is TGTGCCAGAGGGGGACAGGGAAACGAAAAACTGTTTTTT. The genes are TRBV2 and TRBJ1-4; TRBD1 matches at 9 bases. Trimming at V came to 9 bases and at J to 8 bases, leaving 7 bases not matched to a gene. Germline CDR1 SNHLY, CDR2 FYNNEI. This CDR3 is 13 amino acids long.

The chain joins TRBV5-1 to TRBJ2-1; 9 nucleotides align to TRBD1. J was trimmed by 5 bases and V by 0 bases; bases with no gene match: 6. CDR1 is SGHRS and CDR2 is YFSETQ in the germline V gene. This CDR3 region has 16 residues. This CDR3 reads CASSLGGTGYNNEQFF. Written as DNA, the CDR3 is TGCGCCAGCAGCTTGGGAGGGACAGGGTATAACAATGAGCAGTTCTTC.

This rearrangement joins TRBV11-1 to TRBJ2-5; no clear D gene. V dropped 0 bases and J dropped 0 bases, with 8 bases sitting between them. Germline V CDR1 and CDR2: SGHAT, FQDESV (reference sequence). This CDR3 has 15 amino acids. The CDR3 sequence is CASSLAGSYQETQYF. The CDR3 bases are TGTGCCAGCAGCTTAGCGGGATCGTACCAAGAGACCCAGTACTTC.